Following are 25 T cell receptor beta chains from one sample sequenced in a study of T cells after yellow fever vaccination. TCRdb recomputed calls from the 5' RACE reads with MiXCR, one row per CDR3 protein. The data contain 550,000 to 750,000 distinct CDR3 sequences, 13% of them singletons. Sequencing used PBMCs, obtained on the day of the yellow fever booster vaccination. The receptors come from a man between 25 and 39 years old who received the YFV17D yellow fever vaccine.

This clonotype was detected only a few times. The V and J genes are TRBV29-1 and TRBJ2-7; 7 bases agree with TRBD2. The V segment lost 7 bases and the J segment 2 bases; nucleotides outside the gene matches: 8. Germline CDR1 and CDR2: SQVTM and ANQGSEA. The CDR3 contains 13 residues. CDR3 in amino acids: CSARDYLTYEQYF. CDR3 DNA sequence: TGCAGCGCCCGGGACTACCTAACCTACGAGCAGTACTTC.

This clonotype was counted many times. The junction differs from germline at one of its ends, possibly a read error. This chain links TRBV12-3 or TRBV12-4 with TRBJ1-5, with TRBD1 matching over 8 bases. This CDR3 region has 14 residues. The CDR3 here is CASSGRTGNLPQHF. The CDR3 nucleotides are TGTGCCAGCAGTGGGCGGACAGGGAATCTGCCCCAGCATTTT.

This clonotype was seen more than once but under ten times. The rearrangement joins TRBV5-4 to TRBJ1-1; D perhaps matches TRBD1 (6 bases). The ends were cut back, 0 bases at V and 5 bases at J, with 17 bases in the middle. Germline V gene lookup returns CDR1 SGHNT and CDR2 YYREEE (reference sequence). CDR3 length: 16 amino acids. The CDR3 nucleotides are TGTGCCAGCAGCTTGGGGGGTGGCCAGGGGAAAACTGAAGCTTTCTTT. Its protein product is CASSLGGGQGKTEAFF.

The chain joins TRBV7-8 to TRBJ2-7, with 7 bases fitting TRBD1. V dropped 1 base and J dropped 0; count of bases not matched to a gene: 6. CDR1 and CDR2 (germline): SGHVS, FQNEAQ. The CDR3 runs to 16 residues. This CDR3 reads CASSLEGTDFSYEQYF. The CDR3 nucleotides read TGTGCCAGCAGCTTAGAAGGGACAGACTTCTCCTACGAGCAGTACTTC.

The V and J genes are TRBV6-1 and TRBJ2-2; possible D gene TRBD2, 5 bases. V gave up 7 bases and J gave up 4 bases, with 13 bases separating them. CDR1 MNHNS and CDR2 SASEGT come from the germline V gene. The CDR3 length is 14 residues. The CDR3 is CASIRGQSTGELFF. CDR3 nucleotides: TGTGCCAGCATAAGAGGGCAGAGCACCGGGGAGCTGTTTTTT.

This chain's CDR3 is CAISESKDIQYF. The CDR3 DNA is TGTGCCATCAGTGAGTCTAAGGACATTCAGTACTTC. The rearrangement links TRBV10-3 to TRBJ2-4; D ambiguous. V lost 0 bases to trimming and J lost 8 bases, with 5 bases between them. This CDR3 is 12 amino acids long. Germline loops: CDR1 ENHRY, CDR2 SYGVKD.

The chain combines TRBV6-5 with TRBJ1-5, with 8 positions matching TRBD1. CDR3 length: 14 amino acids. Germline assignment: CDR1 MNHEY and CDR2 SVGAGI. V lost 5 bases and J lost 6; bases outside the gene matches: 6. The CDR3 DNA reads TGTGCCAGCAGTCCAGGGGGCGCGTCTCAGCCCCAGCATTTT. Translated: CASSPGGASQPQHF.

The chain recombines TRBV20-1 with TRBJ2-7, with TRBD2 identical over 9 bases. The junction had 9 bases not matched to a gene; V was cut back by 6 bases and J by 3 bases. From germline, CDR1 is DFQATT and CDR2 SNEGSKA (reference sequence). The CDR3 covers 14 residues. The CDR3 nucleotides read TGCAGTGCCCCGCGGCGGGAGGGCCGCTACGAGCAGTACTTC. Its protein is CSAPRREGRYEQYF.

The sample holds a few counts of this clonotype. CDR3 in amino acids: CATSTDARTGAGTGELFF. CDR3 DNA: TGTGCCACCAGCACCGACGCCAGAACAGGGGCCGGCACCGGGGAGCTGTTTTTT. The chain recombines TRBV15 with TRBJ2-2, with 7 bases matching TRBD1. Germline CDR1 reads LNHNV; CDR2 reads YYDKDF (reference sequence). This CDR3 contains 18 residues. V was clipped by 4 bases and J by 4 bases; unmatched bases: 15.

The V call is TRBV20-1, the J call TRBJ2-1, with D perhaps TRBD1 (5 bases). The CDR3 contains 13 residues. The V gene lost 5 bases and the J gene lost 1 base, with 9 bases spanning the gap. Germline-derived CDR1 and CDR2 are DFQATT and SNEGSKA (reference sequence). This CDR3 reads CSAWGGSYNEQFF. CDR3 bases: TGCAGTGCTTGGGGCGGTTCCTACAATGAGCAGTTCTTC.

This clonotype was counted ten times or more. V is TRBV7-2 and J is TRBJ2-3; D might be TRBD2 (6 bases). Germline V gene sequence: CDR1 SGHTA, CDR2 FQGNSA. The CDR3 has 13 residues. Deletions cut 0 bases from V and 14 bases from J, with 15 bases between. Here the CDR3 reads CASSLARGPGRYF. CDR3 bases: TGTGCCAGCAGCTTAGCGCGGGGACCCGGGCGGTATTTT.

This clonotype was detected many times. This rearrangement joins TRBV27 to TRBJ1-1; tentatively, D is TRBD1 (6 bases). This CDR3 has 16 residues. Germline-derived CDR1 and CDR2 are MNHEY and SMNVEV (reference sequence). The V and J ends lost 5 bases and 8 bases respectively, with 24 bases between them. This CDR3 reads CASSPYGQTRILEAFF. In nucleotides, the CDR3 is TGTGCCAGCAGTCCGTACGGACAGACGAGGATACTAGAAGCTTTCTTT.

This clonotype turned up a few times. The CDR3 is CASTIKWNTEAFF. DNA for the CDR3: TGTGCCAGCACCATTAAATGGAACACTGAAGCTTTCTTT. V and J are TRBV7-9 and TRBJ1-1; D remains ambiguous. Trimming cost V 7 bases and J 1 base, with 10 bases left between them. Germline CDR1 SEHNR, CDR2 FQNEAQ (reference sequence). This CDR3 comprises 13 residues.

J is TRBJ2-7 and V is TRBV7-2; 10 bases fit TRBD2. From germline, CDR1 is SGHTA and CDR2 FQGNSA. V was clipped by 5 bases and J by 1 base; unmatched bases: 8. The CDR3 contains 16 residues. The CDR3 nucleotides read TGTGCCAGCAGCACTCTAGCGGGAGAAGGGTCCTACGAGCAGTACTTC. Encoded protein: CASSTLAGEGSYEQYF.

The J gene is TRBJ2-4, the V gene TRBV2; D uncertain. Trimming stripped 7 bases from V and 5 bases from J, with 9 bases between. Germline CDR1 reads SNHLY; CDR2 reads FYNNEI. CDR3 size: 12 residues. The CDR3, as DNA: TGTGCCAGCACCGGGTGGGAAAACATTCAGTACTTC. It specifies CASTGWENIQYF.

The chain is built from TRBV4-3 and TRBJ2-2; 7 bases match TRBD1. V was clipped by 3 bases and J by 1 base; unmatched bases: 8. The CDR3 length is 17 residues. The germline CDR1 and CDR2 sequences are LGHNA and YSLEER. In nucleotides, the CDR3 is TGCGCCAGCAGCCACCTCGACAGGGTTCGGAACACCGGGGAGCTGTTTTTT. Its protein is CASSHLDRVRNTGELFF.

J is TRBJ2-2 and V is TRBV6-4; D gene uncertain. V lost 0 bases and J lost 6, with 5 bases in between. CDR3 length: 13 residues. Germline lookup yields CDR1 MRHNA and CDR2 SNTAGT. DNA of the CDR3: TGTGCCAGCAGTGACTCCCAGCCCGGGGAGCTGTTTTTT. This sequence encodes CASSDSQPGELFF.

This clonotype was seen more than once but under ten times. In DNA, the CDR3 is TGTGCCAACGGTCAGCCCCAGCATTTT. This codes for CANGQPQHF. The chain uses TRBV21-1 and TRBJ1-5. TRBV21-1 is annotated as a pseudogene. The CDR3 totals 9 residues.

This clonotype was counted a few times. As DNA, the CDR3 is TGCGCCAGCAGCTTGGTAGGGGGATATGAGCAGTTCTTC. Encoded protein: CASSLVGGYEQFF. This chain uses TRBV5-1 with TRBJ2-1; TRBD1 might be the D (6 bases). This CDR3 has 13 residues. Germline V gives CDR1 SGHRS, CDR2 YFSETQ. V lost 0 bases and J 8 bases, leaving 9 bases between the germline ends.

The sample holds many counts of this clonotype. This chain joins TRBV29-1 and TRBJ2-1; perhaps TRBD1 as D (5 bases). From germline, CDR1 is SQVTM and CDR2 ANQGSEA. The CDR3 loop spans 11 amino acids. V lost 4 bases and J 8 bases, leaving 9 bases between the germline ends. As DNA, the CDR3 is TGCAGCGTTGCCAGGGAAGATGAGCAGTTCTTC. It specifies CSVAREDEQFF.

This chain links TRBV3-1 with TRBJ2-7, with a tentative D call TRBD2 (5 bases). Germline V lookup: CDR1 LGHDT, CDR2 YNNKEL (reference sequence). This CDR3 is built from 15 residues. The V gene lost 1 base and the J gene lost 8 bases, with 18 bases spanning the gap. CDR3 nucleotides: TGTGCCAGCAGCCAAGGTTCGGGAAGGACGGGCAAGCAGTACTTC. It yields the protein CASSQGSGRTGKQYF.

The chain combines TRBV7-2 with TRBJ2-7, with 11 bases that match TRBD1. The V gene's germline CDR1 is SGHTA and CDR2 FQGNSA. This CDR3 has 16 amino acids. V lost 1 base to trimming and J lost 4 bases; unmatched junction nucleotides: 6. CDR3 sequence: CASSLVRTGGVYEQYF. CDR3 nucleotide sequence: TGTGCCAGCAGCTTAGTTAGGACAGGGGGCGTGTACGAGCAGTACTTC.

The gene calls are TRBV5-1 and TRBJ2-7; either TRBD1 or TRBD2 may supply D (5 bases each). The CDR3 contains 13 residues. The germline V gene has CDR1 SGHRS and CDR2 YFSETQ. V was pared by 6 bases and J by 5 bases, with 15 bases between. CDR3 in amino acids: CASKVSVGDEQYF. The CDR3 bases are TGCGCCAGCAAGGTGTCGGTGGGGGACGAGCAGTACTTC.

The chain has TRBV20-1 and TRBJ2-1; TRBD2 agrees at 7 bases. This CDR3 contains 19 residues. Germline V gene sequence: CDR1 DFQATT, CDR2 SNEGSKA (reference sequence). With 2 bases clipped from V and 4 bases from J, the junction kept 20 bases outside the gene matches. CDR3 in DNA: TGCAGTGCTAGACCGGGATTCGTTTTGGGGCTAGCGGATTACAATGAGCAGTTCTTC. Its translation: CSARPGFVLGLADYNEQFF.

This clonotype came up a few times. This rearrangement joins TRBV5-5 to TRBJ2-7; D call uncertain. Germline-derived CDR1 and CDR2 are SGHKS and YYEKEE (reference sequence). This CDR3 has 14 amino acids. Trimming removed 1 base at V and 5 bases at J, with 13 bases between. The CDR3 nucleotides read TGTGCCAGCAGCTTGCTAATGGGCGCGGACGAGCAGTACTTC. It is translated as CASSLLMGADEQYF.